This T cell receptor beta chain was sequenced in a study of T cells in Graves' hyperthyroidism and ophthalmopathy. Amplification of TCR beta CDR3 regions was performed using RNA transcripts as template. First-round RT-PCR of the TCR CDR3 relied on the HTBI primer set. MiXCR was run by TCRdb on the multiplex PCR reads, yielding one entry per CDR3 protein. The sample includes hundreds of thousands of distinct CDR3 sequences, 15% to 20% of them seen just once. V was shortened by 5 bases and J by 2 bases, with 8 bases between the two germline ends. CDR3 size: 13 residues. Germline CDR1 LGHNA, CDR2 YNFKEQ. The study based diagnoses on clinical symptoms, serum thyroxine and TRAb, thyroid ultrasound and orbital computed tomography. With regard to this clonotype: One base away lies a much larger clone, so this may be a sequencing read error.

The TCR originated in a man aged 35-49 years with Graves' ophthalmopathy. The V call is TRBV4-2, the J call TRBJ2-3; D may be TRBD2 (6 bases). Input material: blood. The CDR3 region has the DNA TGTGCCAGCAGCGGGGACTTCACAGATACGCAGTATTTT. It specifies CASSGDFTDTQYF.